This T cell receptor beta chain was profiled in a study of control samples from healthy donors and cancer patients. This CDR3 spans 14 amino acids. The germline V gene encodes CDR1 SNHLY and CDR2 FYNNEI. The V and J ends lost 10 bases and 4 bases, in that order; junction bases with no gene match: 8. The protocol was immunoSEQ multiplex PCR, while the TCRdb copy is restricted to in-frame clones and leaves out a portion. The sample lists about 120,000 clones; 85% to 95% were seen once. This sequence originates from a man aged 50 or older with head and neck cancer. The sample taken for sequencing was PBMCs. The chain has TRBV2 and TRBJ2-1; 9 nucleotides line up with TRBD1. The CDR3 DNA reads TGTGCCAACCACAGGGGGCGTGGATACAATGAGCAGTTCTTC. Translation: CANHRGRGYNEQFF.